The next 11 T cell receptor beta chains were all read from a single sample in a study of CD8 T cells in ankylosing spondylitis. TCRdb recomputed calls from the 5' RACE reads with MiXCR, one row per CDR3 protein. This sample yields roughly 90,000 distinct CDR3 sequences, of which approximately 9.6% are seen a single time; approximately 30% belongs to the top ten. Their recognized antigens are unknown. Whole-study findings and limits: There was a TCR beta motif, made of 7 to 9 highly homologous variants, that appeared characteristic of ankylosing spondylitis blood.

The sequenced sample was blood, either unsorted or a sorted T cell fraction (not recorded which). These receptors came from a male donor with ankylosing spondylitis.

This chain links TRBV25-1 with TRBJ2-5; D possibly corresponds to TRBD1 (6 bases). Germline V gene sequence: CDR1 MGHDK, CDR2 SYGVNS. Deletions cut 2 bases from V and 0 bases from J, with 7 bases between. The CDR3 loop spans 14 amino acids. The CDR3 DNA reads as TGTGCCAGCAGTGAAGGGACATACCAAGAGACCCAGTACTTC. This sequence encodes CASSEGTYQETQYF.

The rearrangement links TRBV30 to TRBJ2-1; TRBD1 might be the D (6 bases). This CDR3 is 13 amino acids long. V was trimmed by 0 bases and J by 8 bases, leaving 11 bases between them. The germline gives CDR1 GTSNPN, CDR2 SVGIG (reference sequence). CDR3 residues: CAWSVAGVDEQFF. The CDR3 nucleotides read TGTGCCTGGAGTGTGGCAGGGGTCGATGAGCAGTTCTTC.

CDR3 nucleotides: TGTGCCAGCAGTGAAGCTAGCGCGTACGAGCAGTACTTC. Translating gives CASSEASAYEQYF. This chain uses TRBV6-1 with TRBJ2-7, with D perhaps TRBD2 (5 bases). The CDR3 spans 13 residues. Per germline, CDR1 MNHNS and CDR2 SASEGT. Trimming left V 0 bases short and J 4 bases short, with 7 bases between.

V and J are TRBV13 and TRBJ2-1; 12 bases align to TRBD1. V lost 6 bases to trimming and J lost 8 bases; unmatched junction nucleotides: 5. The CDR3 is 14 amino acids. CDR1 is PRHDT and CDR2 is FYEKMQ in the germline V gene (reference sequence). The CDR3 DNA reads TGTGCCAGCAGTGGGACAGGGGGCCTCCATGAGCAGTTCTTC. Protein sequence: CASSGTGGLHEQFF.

This clonotype was detected only a few times. This chain connects TRBV12-3 or TRBV12-4 to TRBJ2-3; possibly TRBD2 for D (6 bases). The length of the CDR3 is 13 residues. V was cut by 2 bases and J by 6 bases, with 9 bases left in between. The CDR3: CASSLLALDTQYF. The DNA of the CDR3 is TGTGCCAGCAGTTTACTAGCGTTGGATACGCAGTATTTT.

The V and J genes are TRBV20-1 and TRBJ2-1; 12 nucleotides align to TRBD2. V was pared by 6 bases and J by 2 bases, with 5 bases of the junction left unmatched. The CDR3 consists of 15 residues. Germline CDR1 reads DFQATT; CDR2 reads SNEGSKA (reference sequence). This CDR3 is CSARRLAGAYNEQFF. The CDR3 DNA is TGCAGTGCGCGGCGACTAGCGGGAGCCTACAATGAGCAGTTCTTC.

The chain carries TRBV11-1 and TRBJ2-1; 10 nucleotides match TRBD2. The CDR3 is made up of 19 amino acids. Germline values: CDR1 SGHAT, CDR2 FQDESV (reference sequence). V gave up 4 bases and J gave up 0 bases; unmatched junction bases: 12. DNA of the CDR3: TGTGCCAGCAGCTCTTCCGGGACTAGCGAGCCCCTCTCCTACAATGAGCAGTTCTTC. It translates to CASSSSGTSEPLSYNEQFF.

This clonotype has ten or more counts. The CDR3 spells CSADGTGPNEQFF. CDR3 nucleotide sequence: TGCAGTGCGGACGGGACAGGCCCCAATGAGCAGTTCTTC. This chain links TRBV20-1 with TRBJ2-1; TRBD1 agrees at 8 bases. From germline, CDR1 is DFQATT and CDR2 SNEGSKA (reference sequence). There are 13 residues in the CDR3. Trimming removed 6 bases from V and 6 bases from J; junction bases left unmatched: 7.

The V gene is TRBV2, the J gene TRBJ2-1; D unclear. The CDR3 consists of 15 residues. Trimming removed 4 bases at V and 0 bases at J, with 10 bases between. The V gene's germline CDR1 is SNHLY and CDR2 FYNNEI. The CDR3 DNA reads TGTGCCAGCAGTGGGAGCAGGAGCTCCTACAATGAGCAGTTCTTC. The encoded protein is CASSGSRSSYNEQFF.

Many counts were recorded for this clonotype. The J gene is TRBJ2-2, the V gene TRBV11-2, with TRBD2 matching over 8 bases. Germline V lookup: CDR1 SGHAT, CDR2 FQNNGV. This CDR3 comprises 16 residues. Unmatched junction bases numbered 2, after V lost 2 bases and J lost 0 bases. CDR3 coding DNA: TGTGCCAGCAGCTTAACGGGAGGGCCGAACACCGGGGAGCTGTTTTTT. It codes for CASSLTGGPNTGELFF.

The chain recombines TRBV7-2 with TRBJ2-1, with TRBD2 matching over 15 bases. J gave up 2 bases and V 0 bases, and 2 bases lay outside the gene matches. Germline CDR1 SGHTA, CDR2 FQGNSA. This CDR3 spans 18 amino acids. The CDR3 region has the DNA TGTGCCAGCAGCTTAGCAGGGACTAGCGGGAGGCCCTACAATGAGCAGTTCTTC. Amino acids: CASSLAGTSGRPYNEQFF.